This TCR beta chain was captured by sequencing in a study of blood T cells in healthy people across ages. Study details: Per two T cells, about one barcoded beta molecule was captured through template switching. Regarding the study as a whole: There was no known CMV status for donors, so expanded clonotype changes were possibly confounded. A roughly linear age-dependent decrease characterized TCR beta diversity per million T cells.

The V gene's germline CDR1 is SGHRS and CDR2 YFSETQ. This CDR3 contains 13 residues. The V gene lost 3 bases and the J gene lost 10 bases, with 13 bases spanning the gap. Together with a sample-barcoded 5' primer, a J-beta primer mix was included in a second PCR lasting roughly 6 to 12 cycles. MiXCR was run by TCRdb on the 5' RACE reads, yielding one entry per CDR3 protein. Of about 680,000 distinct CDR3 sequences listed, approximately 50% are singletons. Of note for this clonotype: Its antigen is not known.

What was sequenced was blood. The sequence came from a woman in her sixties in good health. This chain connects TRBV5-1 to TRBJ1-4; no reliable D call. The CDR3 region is CASSYGRGGKLFF. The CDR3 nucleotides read TGCGCCAGCAGCTATGGACGAGGAGGAAAACTGTTTTTT.